Each of the 19 T cell receptor beta chains below was sequenced from the same sample in a study of beta chain features in type 1 diabetes. Sequenced material consisted of expressed TCRB transcripts (all of the isolated RNA was reverse transcribed). Generated by immunoSEQ multiplex PCR, the TCRdb table keeps only in-frame clones and is missing some. The table records around 150,000 clones, around 8% of them present only once. The sequenced material came from central memory CD4+ T cells from blood. The receptor source for this set is a man aged 18 to 29 in good health.

There are many counts of this clone. The chain carries TRBV11-2 and TRBJ2-5, with 7 bases aligning to TRBD1. CDR3 length: 16 residues. CDR1 SGHAT and CDR2 FQNNGV come from the germline V gene. V shed 2 bases, J shed 1 base, and the junction held 7 bases outside the gene matches. CDR3 nucleotides: TGTGCCAGCAGCTTACTTAGGGGGCAGGGCCAAGAGACCCAGTACTTC. Protein sequence: CASSLLRGQGQETQYF.

This clone came up a few times. This chain connects TRBV30 to TRBJ2-5, with TRBD1 identical over 9 bases. J gave up 5 bases and V 7 bases, and 14 bases lay outside the gene matches. CDR3 length: 15 residues. The germline gives CDR1 GTSNPN, CDR2 SVGIG (reference sequence). The CDR3 nucleotides are TGTGCCTTGGGACAGGGCTATTCTGGTTGGGAGACCCAGTACTTC. Its protein product is CALGQGYSGWETQYF.

Many counts were recorded for this clone. The chain employs TRBV29-1 and TRBJ2-6; 9 nucleotides line up with TRBD1. The length of the CDR3 is 14 residues. The germline CDR1 and CDR2 sequences are SQVTM and ANQGSEA. The trim removed 5 bases at V and 2 bases at J, leaving 1 base unmatched. This CDR3 reads CSVRQGAGANVLTF. The CDR3 nucleotides are TGCAGCGTTCGACAGGGGGCTGGGGCCAACGTCCTGACTTTC.

This clone was recorded many times. For the CDR3, the DNA is TGCGCCAGCAGCCTCTTACAGGGAGACTATGGCTACACCTTC. Translated, it gives CASSLLQGDYGYTF. The genes are TRBV4-3 and TRBJ1-2; tentatively, D is TRBD1 (6 bases). The V end lost 4 bases, the J end lost 3 bases, and 12 bases lay between the germline ends. The CDR3 loop spans 14 amino acids. The germline V gene encodes CDR1 LGHNA and CDR2 YSLEER.

Many counts were recorded for this clone. CDR3 DNA sequence: TGCGCCAGCAGTCGCACAGGGTCGGGGCAGCCCCAGCATTTT. This encodes CASSRTGSGQPQHF. This chain connects TRBV23-1 to TRBJ1-5; weak D call: TRBD1 (6 bases). TRBV23-1 is assigned to the ORF class and has an uncertain function. The V gene lost 4 bases and the J gene lost 7 bases, with 14 bases spanning the gap. CDR3 length equals 14 residues.

This clone was detected many times. This CDR3 is CASSLAGGDYSNQPQHF. DNA of the CDR3: TGTGCCAGCAGCTTAGCGGGGGGAGACTATAGCAATCAGCCCCAGCATTTT. This chain links TRBV7-2 with TRBJ1-5, with D possibly being TRBD1 (5 bases). The CDR3 is 17 amino acids. Germline loops: CDR1 SGHTA, CDR2 FQGNSA. The V end was cut by 0 bases, the J end by 0 bases, with 12 bases between. Looking up the rest from reference TRBV7-2 and TRBJ1-5 gives the full variable domain: GAGVSQSPSNKVTEKGKDVELRCDPISGHTALYWYRQSLGQGLEFLIYFQGNSAPDKSGLPSDRFSAERTGGSVSTLTIQRTQQEDSAVYLCASSLAGGDYSNQPQHFGDGTRLSIL.

The chain combines TRBV30 with TRBJ1-1; D gene ambiguous. Deletions cut 0 bases from V and 1 base from J, with 12 bases between. The CDR3 contains 15 residues. Germline V gene data show CDR1 as GTSNPN and CDR2 as SVGIG (reference sequence). CDR3 coding DNA: TGTGCCTGGAGTGTACGAGGAGGGAGGAACACTGAAGCTTTCTTT. Its translation: CAWSVRGGRNTEAFF. Together with reference TRBV30 and TRBJ1-1, the CDR3 gives the full variable domain: SQTIHQWPATLVQPVGSPLSLECTVEGTSNPNLYWYRQAAGRGLQLLFYSVGIGQISSEVPQNLSASRPQDRQFILSSKKLLLSDSGFYLCAWSVRGGRNTEAFFGQGTRLTVV.

The rearrangement uses TRBV15 and TRBJ1-3, with 7 positions matching TRBD1. Germline V gene lookup returns CDR1 LNHNV and CDR2 YYDKDF (reference sequence). This CDR3 contains 17 residues. Germline trimming cut 0 bases from V and 0 bases from J; bases unmatched to any gene: 5. CDR3: CATSRDQGQSSGNTIYF. The CDR3 coding sequence is TGTGCCACCAGCAGAGATCAGGGACAGAGCTCTGGAAACACCATATATTTT.

This clone was picked up many times. The J gene is TRBJ2-5, the V gene TRBV29-1, with a possible D match to TRBD2 (6 bases). Between the trimmed V and J ends, which lost 4 bases and 4 bases, there was a span of 13 bases. The germline V gene encodes CDR1 SQVTM and CDR2 ANQGSEA. The CDR3 extends over 13 amino acids. The CDR3 reads CSVGSREIETQYF. The CDR3, as DNA: TGCAGCGTTGGGAGCCGGGAGATAGAGACCCAGTACTTC.

The chain combines TRBV18 with TRBJ1-1; D is unresolved. The germline V and J ends were trimmed by 3 bases and 1 base, with 15 bases remaining between them. Germline-derived CDR1 and CDR2 are KGHSH and LQKENI. This CDR3 is 16 amino acids long. CDR3 amino acids: CASSPSEGLGNTEAFF. CDR3 DNA sequence: TGTGCCAGCTCACCTTCTGAGGGTCTGGGGAACACTGAAGCTTTCTTT.

In its sample, this clone was seen a few times. V is TRBV30 and J is TRBJ1-2; D is perhaps TRBD1 (5 bases). CDR3 length: 17 residues. Trimming left V 0 bases short and J 2 bases short, with 19 bases between. Germline values: CDR1 GTSNPN, CDR2 SVGIG (reference sequence). The CDR3 is CAWSVLQEGTINYGYTF. CDR3 nucleotide sequence: TGTGCCTGGAGTGTACTTCAGGAGGGGACGATAAACTATGGCTACACCTTC.

This clone came up many times. The V and J genes are TRBV4-3 and TRBJ2-1; D is unclear. Trimming cost V 1 base and J 3 bases, with 13 bases left between them. The germline CDR1 and CDR2 sequences are LGHNA and YSLEER. CDR3 size: 16 residues. The CDR3 region is CASSQGGVSGYNEQFF. CDR3 nucleotides: TGCGCCAGCAGCCAAGGTGGAGTCTCCGGCTACAATGAGCAGTTCTTC.

This clone was picked up one time. The chain employs TRBV2 and TRBJ1-1, with TRBD1 matching 10 bases. The CDR3 contains 15 residues. Trimming cost V 2 bases and J 5 bases; bases outside gene matches: 5. Germline CDR1 SNHLY, CDR2 FYNNEI. The DNA for the CDR3 is TGTGCCAGCAGTGAATCAGGACAGGGGGGGACTGAAGCTTTCTTT. Protein: CASSESGQGGTEAFF.

This chain links TRBV2 with TRBJ1-1; TRBD1 agrees at 11 bases. J gave up 6 bases and V 6 bases, and 9 bases lay outside the gene matches. Germline V gene data show CDR1 as SNHLY and CDR2 as FYNNEI. The CDR3 extends over 15 amino acids. CDR3 nucleotide sequence: TGTGCCAGCAGACCGGGACAGGGGGGTTTCTCTGAAGCTTTCTTT. It yields the protein CASRPGQGGFSEAFF.

The chain carries TRBV5-4 and TRBJ2-7; 10 nucleotides agree with TRBD1. V lost 5 bases to trimming and J lost 2 bases; unmatched junction nucleotides: 7. Germline V gene data show CDR1 as SGHNT and CDR2 as YYREEE (reference sequence). The CDR3 covers 15 residues. CDR3 DNA: TGTGCCAGCAGGGGGGGGGACAGGGGTCCCTACGAGCAGTACTTC. As protein: CASRGGDRGPYEQYF.

CDR3 bases: TGTGCCAGCAGTCCACAGGGTAATGGAAACACCATATATTTT. Translation gives CASSPQGNGNTIYF. The chain has TRBV7-2 and TRBJ1-3, with D perhaps TRBD1 (6 bases). The CDR3 has 14 amino acids. V gave up 6 bases and J gave up 3 bases, with 12 bases separating them. Germline CDR1 reads SGHTA; CDR2 reads FQGNSA. Filled out from reference TRBV7-2 and TRBJ1-3, the complete variable domain reads GAGVSQSPSNKVTEKGKDVELRCDPISGHTALYWYRQSLGQGLEFLIYFQGNSAPDKSGLPSDRFSAERTGGSVSTLTIQRTQQEDSAVYLCASSPQGNGNTIYFGEGSWLTVV.

This clone has only a few counts. J is TRBJ1-1 and V is TRBV18; maybe TRBD1 (5 bases). V was trimmed by 1 base and J by 1 base, leaving 10 bases between them. This CDR3 has 15 residues. The germline V gene has CDR1 KGHSH and CDR2 LQKENI. DNA for the CDR3: TGTGCCAGCTCACCACAGGAGGGGAGGAACACTGAAGCTTTCTTT. Encoded protein: CASSPQEGRNTEAFF.

This clone was recorded a few times. The chain employs TRBV29-1 and TRBJ2-7; tentative D call: TRBD1 (6 bases). The CDR3 spans 14 residues. The germline V gene has CDR1 SQVTM and CDR2 ANQGSEA. V dropped 5 bases and J dropped 0 bases, with 14 bases sitting between them. CDR3: CSVQQGTYSYEQYF. In DNA form, the CDR3 reads TGCAGCGTTCAACAGGGAACCTACTCCTACGAGCAGTACTTC.

This chain links TRBV5-1 with TRBJ2-5, with 9 nucleotides matching TRBD2. Losses at the gene ends were 4 bases for V and 4 bases for J; bases not matched to a gene: 11. Germline V gene lookup returns CDR1 SGHRS and CDR2 YFSETQ. The CDR3 is 16 residues long. The CDR3 nucleotides are TGCGCCAGCAGCCGTCTGGGACTAGCCGTTGGAGAGACCCAGTACTTC. Its protein is CASSRLGLAVGETQYF.